This TCR beta chain is from a study of blood T cell repertoires in COVID-19. Some clones are missing from TCRdb's copy, which holds only in-frame ones; the method was immunoSEQ multiplex PCR. The data contain about 3,400 clones, about 85% of them seen just once; the ten biggest clones take up about a fifth. The receptor was derived from a human donor in a cohort sampled during active COVID-19. Sequenced input: peripheral blood.

The CDR3 is CASRSSGTGEIQPQHF. The CDR3 region has the DNA TGTGCCAGCAGATCATCCGGGACAGGGGAAATTCAGCCCCAGCATTTT. The chain carries TRBV28 and TRBJ1-5; 10 bases match TRBD1. The CDR3 runs to 16 residues. Losses at the gene ends were 6 bases for V and 6 bases for J; bases not matched to a gene: 11. CDR1 MDHEN and CDR2 SYDVKM come from the germline V gene. Complete variable domain (other parts from reference TRBV28 and TRBJ1-5): DVKVTQSSRYLVKRTGEKVFLECVQDMDHENMFWYRQDPGLGLRLIYFSYDVKMKEKGDIPEGYSVSREKKERFSLILESASTNQTSMYLCASRSSGTGEIQPQHFGDGTRLSIL.